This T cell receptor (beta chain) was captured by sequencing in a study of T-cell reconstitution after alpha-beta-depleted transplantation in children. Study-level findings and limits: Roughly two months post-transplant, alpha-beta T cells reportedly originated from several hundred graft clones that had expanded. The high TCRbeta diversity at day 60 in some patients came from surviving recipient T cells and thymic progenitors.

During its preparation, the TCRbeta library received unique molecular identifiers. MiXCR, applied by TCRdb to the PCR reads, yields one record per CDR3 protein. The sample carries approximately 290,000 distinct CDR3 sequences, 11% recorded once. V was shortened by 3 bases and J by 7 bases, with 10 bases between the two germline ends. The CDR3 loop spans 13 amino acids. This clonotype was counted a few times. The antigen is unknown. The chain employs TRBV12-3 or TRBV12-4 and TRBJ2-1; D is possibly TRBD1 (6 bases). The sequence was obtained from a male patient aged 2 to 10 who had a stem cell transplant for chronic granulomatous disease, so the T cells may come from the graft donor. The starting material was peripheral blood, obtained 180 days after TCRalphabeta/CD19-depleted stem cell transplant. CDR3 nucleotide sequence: TGTGCCAGCAGTTTTGGGGGCGGGAATGAGCAGTTCTTC. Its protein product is CASSFGGGNEQFF.